This T cell receptor beta chain was documented in a study of blood T cells in healthy people across ages. Overall study findings and caveats: Significant beta diversity loss was already apparent by age around 36, declining roughly linearly. Diversity of TCR beta correlated strongly with naive T cell percentage.

They isolated at least 7 million PBMCs from each sample. With regard to this clonotype: As yet, its antigen is unknown.

For the second PCR, which ran for about 6 to 11 cycles, a sample-barcoded 5' primer and a J-beta primer mix were used. TCRdb itself ran the 5' RACE reads through MiXCR, one entry per CDR3 protein. The repertoire holds 650,000 to 700,000 distinct CDR3 sequences, approximately 52% seen once, with less than 15% in the top ten. The receptor was isolated from a woman of 80 years or more in good health. Sequencing was done on a sample of blood.

CDR3 in amino acids: CASSKQEGGGEAFF. The CDR3 nucleotides are TGTGCCAGCAGCAAACAAGAGGGGGGAGGTGAAGCTTTCTTT. The rearrangement uses TRBV12-3 or TRBV12-4 and TRBJ1-1; TRBD1 might be the D (6 bases). This CDR3 is 14 amino acids long. V gave up 6 bases and J gave up 7 bases, with 18 bases separating them.